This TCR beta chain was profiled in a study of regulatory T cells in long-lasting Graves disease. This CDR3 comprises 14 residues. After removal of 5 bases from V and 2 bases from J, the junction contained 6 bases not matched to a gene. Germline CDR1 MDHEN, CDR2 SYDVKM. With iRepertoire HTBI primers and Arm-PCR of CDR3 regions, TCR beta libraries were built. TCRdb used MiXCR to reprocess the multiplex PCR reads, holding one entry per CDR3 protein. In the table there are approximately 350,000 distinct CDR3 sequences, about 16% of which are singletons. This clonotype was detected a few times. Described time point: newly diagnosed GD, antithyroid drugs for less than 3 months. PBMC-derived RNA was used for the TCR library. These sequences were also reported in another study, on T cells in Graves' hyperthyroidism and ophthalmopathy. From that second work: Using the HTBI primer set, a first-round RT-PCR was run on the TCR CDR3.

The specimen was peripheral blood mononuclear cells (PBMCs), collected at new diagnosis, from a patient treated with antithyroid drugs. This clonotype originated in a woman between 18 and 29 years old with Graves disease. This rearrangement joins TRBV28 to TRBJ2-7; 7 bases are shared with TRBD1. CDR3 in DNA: TGTGCCAGCAGTCCGACAGGGAAAACCTACGAGCAGTACTTC. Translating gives CASSPTGKTYEQYF.